This entry features one T cell receptor (beta chain) sequence. The source of the sample is a study of T cell changes during pregnancy in multiple sclerosis. This CDR3 comprises 17 residues. Trimming took 3 bases from V and 3 from J; bases not matched to a gene: 7. From germline, CDR1 is ENHRY and CDR2 SYGVKD. Repertoires were generated with immunoSEQ multiplex PCR, while TCRdb's copy carries only in-frame clones and drops some. The sample contains 85,000 to 130,000 clones, around 92% of which appear only once. The input for sequencing was peripheral blood, taken before pregnancy. The clonotype was recovered from a female donor with multiple sclerosis, enrolled in a pregnancy study. The chain combines TRBV10-3 with TRBJ2-3; 12 bases are a match to TRBD2. CDR3 region: CAISDKTSGGGTDTQYF. The CDR3 region has the DNA TGTGCCATCAGTGATAAGACTAGCGGGGGTGGTACAGATACGCAGTATTTT.